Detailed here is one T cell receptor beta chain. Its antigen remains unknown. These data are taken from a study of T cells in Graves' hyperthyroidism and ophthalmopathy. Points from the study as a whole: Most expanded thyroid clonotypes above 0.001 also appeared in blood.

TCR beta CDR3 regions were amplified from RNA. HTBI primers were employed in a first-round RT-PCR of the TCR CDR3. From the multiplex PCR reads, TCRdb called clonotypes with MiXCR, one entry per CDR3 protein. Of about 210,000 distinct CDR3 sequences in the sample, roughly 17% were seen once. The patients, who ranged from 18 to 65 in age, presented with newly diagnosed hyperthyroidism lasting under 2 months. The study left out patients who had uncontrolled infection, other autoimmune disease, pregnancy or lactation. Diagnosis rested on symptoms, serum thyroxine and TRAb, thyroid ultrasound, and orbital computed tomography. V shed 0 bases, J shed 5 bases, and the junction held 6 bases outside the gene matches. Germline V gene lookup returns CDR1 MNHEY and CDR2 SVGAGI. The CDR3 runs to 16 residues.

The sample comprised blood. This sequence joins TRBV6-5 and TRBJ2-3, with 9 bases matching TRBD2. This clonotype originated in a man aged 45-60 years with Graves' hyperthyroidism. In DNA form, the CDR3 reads TGTGCCAGCAGTTACTCGAATAGCGGGAGAGGAGATACGCAGTATTTT. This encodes CASSYSNSGRGDTQYF.